The 24 T cell receptor beta chains below all came from one sample that was sequenced in a study of spatial heterogeneity in lung cancer. Via MiXCR, TCRdb re-called the 5' RACE reads, giving one row per CDR3 protein. The sample has over 100 distinct CDR3 sequences; 90% to 96% are singletons. Time point noted: sample taken at primary tumor resection. For these TCRs, the target antigens are not known. Study findings and constraints: Counts of expanded intratumoral alpha and beta TCRs tracked tumor mutation counts.

This sample comprised lung tumor tissue, obtained at surgery. Every receptor here comes from a male donor with early-stage non-small cell lung cancer.

As for this clonotype: This beta chain represents an off-target read in a library built for alpha chains; its size is of limited meaning. CDR3 region: CASSIRGPGGELFF. Written as DNA, the CDR3 is TGTGCCAGCAGCATAAGGGGGCCGGGCGGGGAGCTGTTTTTT. The chain has TRBV6-6 and TRBJ2-2, with TRBD1 matching 7 bases. CDR1 is MNHNY, CDR2 SVGAGI, per germline (reference sequence). Trimming at V came to 6 bases and at J to 7 bases, leaving 8 bases not matched to a gene. The CDR3 loop spans 14 amino acids.

To note about this clonotype: A library made for alpha chains picked up this beta chain off target, so its size means little. This chain links TRBV20-1 with TRBJ1-5; D gene ambiguous. Germline V CDR1 and CDR2: DFQATT, SNEGSKA (reference sequence). V was cut by 0 bases and J by 0 bases, with 15 bases left in between. This CDR3 has 17 residues. DNA for the CDR3: TGCAGTGCTAGAGATAATCCCAGTCACTATAGCAATCAGCCCCAGCATTTT. It translates to CSARDNPSHYSNQPQHF.

A word on this clonotype: This beta chain is a stray sequence in a library constructed for alpha chains; its clone size is not meaningful. The CDR3 region has the DNA TGTGCCAGTAGTCTCGGACTAAACCCCACAGATACGCAGTATTTT. Its protein product is CASSLGLNPTDTQYF. V and J are TRBV19 and TRBJ2-3; tentatively, D is TRBD2 (6 bases). Germline V lookup: CDR1 LNHDA, CDR2 SQIVND (reference sequence). The CDR3 is 15 residues long. Trimming stripped 5 bases from V and 2 bases from J, with 14 bases between.

Regarding this clonotype: The library was built for alpha chains, so this beta chain is an off-target read and its size means little. The chain carries TRBV11-2 and TRBJ2-2; TRBD2 matches 8 bases. The J segment lost 7 bases and the V segment lost 6 bases, leaving 7 bases of the junction unmatched. This CDR3 contains 14 residues. Germline V gene lookup returns CDR1 SGHAT and CDR2 FQNNGV. CDR3 sequence reads: CASRAGTRNGELFF. CDR3 nucleotides: TGTGCCAGCAGAGCCGGGACTAGGAACGGGGAGCTGTTTTTT.

Turning to this clonotype: One junction end disagrees with the germline gene, perhaps due to a read error. Within a library made for alpha chains, this beta chain is off target, and its count is uninformative. The rearrangement joins TRBV7-6 to TRBJ2-1, with TRBD2 identical over 10 bases. This CDR3 is 14 amino acids long. From germline, CDR1 is SGHVS and CDR2 FNYEAQ. The CDR3 DNA sequence: TGTGCCAGCAGCCTAGCGGGAGTAGGTGATGAGCAGTTCTTC. Protein product: CASSLAGVGDEQFF. The variable domain in full, with the rest retrieved from reference TRBV7-6 and TRBJ2-1, is GAGVSQSPRYKVTKRGQDVALRCDPISGHVSLYWYRQALGQGPEFLTYFNYEAQQDKSGLPNDRFSAERPEGSISTLTIQRTEQRDSAMYRCASSLAGVGDEQFFGPGTRLTVL.

Concerning this clonotype: This beta chain lies outside the target of a library built for alpha chains; its clone size means little. The rearrangement joins TRBV9 to TRBJ1-1, with a weak D call TRBD1 (5 bases). The CDR3 totals 14 residues. Germline values: CDR1 SGDLS, CDR2 YYNGEE. V was trimmed by 0 bases and J by 3 bases, leaving 9 bases between them. For the CDR3, the DNA is TGTGCCAGCAGCGTAGCTGGGGGAGACACTGAAGCTTTCTTT. This encodes CASSVAGGDTEAFF.

A word on this clonotype: The library was built for alpha chains, so this beta chain is an off-target read and its size means little. This sequence joins TRBV4-1 and TRBJ1-5; D gene unclear. Trimming took off 1 base at V and 3 bases at J, with 7 bases between the two ends. The V gene's germline CDR1 is MGHRA and CDR2 YSYEKL. There are 14 residues in the CDR3. The CDR3 coding sequence is TGCGCCAGCAGCCAAGGGTCGGTCAATCAGCCCCAGCATTTT. It encodes CASSQGSVNQPQHF.

In the case of this clonotype: This beta chain is a stray sequence in a library constructed for alpha chains; its clone size is not meaningful. This chain links TRBV6-5 with TRBJ1-2; no firm D call. The CDR3 totals 12 residues. Germline V gene lookup returns CDR1 MNHEY and CDR2 SVGAGI. The V gene lost 3 bases and the J gene lost 8 bases, with 10 bases spanning the gap. This chain's CDR3 is CASSYGGRGYTF. CDR3 sequence (DNA): TGTGCCAGCAGTTATGGAGGGCGCGGCTACACCTTC.

Of note for this clonotype: A library prepared for alpha chains yielded this beta chain as an off-target read; its size is of little meaning. The DNA for the CDR3 is TGTGCCAGCAGCTTTACAGGGGTTAGCAATCAGCCCCAGCATTTT. This sequence encodes CASSFTGVSNQPQHF. The chain joins TRBV7-2 to TRBJ1-5; 7 bases fit TRBD1. The ends lost 3 bases at V and 0 bases at J; junction bases unmatched: 2. The CDR3 runs 15 residues. Germline loops: CDR1 SGHTA, CDR2 FQGNSA.

About this clonotype itself: This beta chain is an off-target read within a library intended for alpha chains, so its frequency means little. The rearrangement links TRBV5-6 to TRBJ2-1, with TRBD2 matching 12 bases. The CDR3 is made up of 15 amino acids. CDR1 is SGHDT and CDR2 is YYEEEE in the germline V gene. V lost 1 base to trimming and J lost 5 bases; unmatched junction nucleotides: 1. CDR3 sequence: CASSLRLAGDNEQFF. CDR3 nucleotides: TGTGCCAGCAGCTTGAGACTAGCGGGGGACAATGAGCAGTTCTTC.

On this clonotype itself: This beta chain turned up in a library designed for alpha chains; as an off-target read, its abundance says little. This rearrangement joins TRBV12-3 or TRBV12-4 to TRBJ1-4, with D possibly matching TRBD1 (5 bases). V dropped 3 bases and J dropped 0 bases, with 11 bases sitting between them. CDR3 size: 16 residues. This CDR3 reads CASSFYQGSTNEKLFF. The CDR3, as DNA: TGTGCCAGCAGTTTTTATCAGGGATCAACTAATGAAAAACTGTTTTTT.

Remarks on this clonotype: This beta chain is an unintended read in a library built for alpha chains; its size means little. The chain uses TRBV6-5 and TRBJ1-2; D uncertain. Deletions cut 0 bases from V and 7 bases from J, with 12 bases between. CDR3 length equals 14 residues. The germline V gene encodes CDR1 MNHEY and CDR2 SVGAGI. The CDR3 loop is CASSYSSGNLGYTF. The CDR3 DNA is TGTGCCAGCAGTTACTCGAGTGGGAATCTTGGCTACACCTTC.

On this clonotype: This beta chain appears as a stray read in a library generated for alpha chains; its size is not informative. J is TRBJ1-4 and V is TRBV4-1, with TRBD1 as a possible D gene (5 bases). V lost 3 bases, J lost 8 bases, and 19 bases lay in between. The germline V gene has CDR1 MGHRA and CDR2 YSYEKL. The CDR3 is 16 amino acids. CDR3 nucleotide sequence: TGCGCCAGCAGCCAGCCTACAGGAACCTTTGGGGAAAAACTGTTTTTT. Translating it yields CASSQPTGTFGEKLFF.

As to this clonotype: This beta chain lies outside the target of a library built for alpha chains; its clone size means little. The chain uses TRBV10-1 and TRBJ2-2, with D possibly matching TRBD1 (5 bases). CDR1 is WNHNN and CDR2 is SYGVQD in the germline V gene (reference sequence). The CDR3 is made up of 16 amino acids. V gave up 4 bases and J gave up 6 bases, with 18 bases separating them. The CDR3 nucleotides are TGCGCCAGCAGTGGATTTGTTTGGGGCTCCTCCGGGGAGCTGTTTTTT. It yields the protein CASSGFVWGSSGELFF.

Regarding this clonotype: This beta chain lies outside the target of a library built for alpha chains; its clone size means little. The chain links TRBV5-6 to TRBJ2-7; D not resolved. V was trimmed by 0 bases and J by 7 bases, leaving 11 bases between them. Germline CDR1 and CDR2: SGHDT and YYEEEE. This CDR3 contains 13 residues. The CDR3 sequence: CASSLVPGWEQYF. CDR3 DNA sequence: TGTGCCAGCAGCTTGGTTCCGGGTTGGGAGCAGTACTTC.

A remark on this clonotype: This beta chain is a stray read from a library made for alpha chains; its abundance is not meaningful. The CDR3 loop reads CASSLPGAYEQYF. CDR3 nucleotide sequence: TGTGCCAGCAGCTTACCGGGCGCCTACGAGCAGTACTTC. The V gene is TRBV7-2, the J gene TRBJ2-7; no clear D. The CDR3 is 13 amino acids. Germline CDR1 SGHTA, CDR2 FQGNSA. Trimming removed 2 bases at V and 2 bases at J, with 7 bases between.

As to this clonotype: This beta chain was picked up by a library intended for alpha chains and is off target, so its count carries little meaning. The chain joins TRBV3-1 to TRBJ2-3, with D perhaps matching TRBD1 (5 bases). Trimming pared 1 base from V and 1 base from J, leaving 9 bases between. Per germline, CDR1 LGHDT and CDR2 YNNKEL (reference sequence). CDR3 size: 15 residues. CDR3 DNA sequence: TGTGCCAGCAGCCAAGGGGGCAGTCGCACAGATACGCAGTATTTT. It translates to CASSQGGSRTDTQYF.

On this clonotype itself: The library was designed around alpha chains, so this beta chain is a stray read whose abundance carries little weight. The chain is built from TRBV5-1 and TRBJ1-1; 7 bases fit TRBD1. V was pared by 4 bases and J by 3 bases, with 21 bases of the junction left unmatched. From germline, CDR1 is SGHRS and CDR2 YFSETQ. CDR3 size: 19 residues. The DNA for the CDR3 is TGCGCCAGCAGCCTAAAAAAGGGACAGTCTTCCCTATCAGACACTGAAGCTTTCTTT. As protein: CASSLKKGQSSLSDTEAFF.

Turning to this clonotype: Found in a library prepared for alpha chains, this beta chain is an off-target read, and its abundance has little meaning. The chain employs TRBV2 and TRBJ1-5; tentative D call: TRBD1 (6 bases). V lost 6 bases and J 2 bases, leaving 11 bases between the germline ends. Per the germline V gene, CDR1 is SNHLY and CDR2 is FYNNEI. The CDR3 loop spans 14 amino acids. CDR3 sequence (DNA): TGTGCCAGCAGAAGGGGACAAGGCAATCAGCCCCAGCATTTT. Protein product: CASRRGQGNQPQHF.

Points on this clonotype: This beta chain is an off-target read within a library intended for alpha chains, so its frequency means little. The rearrangement joins TRBV6-6 to TRBJ1-4, with D maybe TRBD1 (5 bases). Between the trimmed V and J ends, which lost 5 bases and 6 bases, there was a span of 13 bases. CDR1 is MNHNY, CDR2 SVGAGI, per germline (reference sequence). This CDR3 has 14 residues. The CDR3 nucleotides are TGTGCCAGCAGTAATCACGGGACTGATGAAAAACTGTTTTTT. Protein sequence: CASSNHGTDEKLFF.

Note on this clonotype: This beta chain is a stray sequence in a library constructed for alpha chains; its clone size is not meaningful. V and J are TRBV20-1 and TRBJ1-4; possible D gene TRBD1, 6 bases. This CDR3 has 14 residues. The ends were cut back, 6 bases at V and 4 bases at J, with 15 bases in the middle. The germline CDR1 and CDR2 sequences are DFQATT and SNEGSKA (reference sequence). This CDR3 reads CSAPHGGYNEKLFF. DNA of the CDR3: TGCAGTGCACCCCACGGGGGCTATAATGAAAAACTGTTTTTT.

In the case of this clonotype: This beta chain lies outside the target of a library built for alpha chains; its clone size means little. Written as DNA, the CDR3 is TGTGCCAGCAGATCTGACAGATACTATGGCTACACCTTC. This sequence encodes CASRSDRYYGYTF. This sequence joins TRBV2 and TRBJ1-2, with a weak D call TRBD1 (5 bases). Per the germline V gene, CDR1 is SNHLY and CDR2 is FYNNEI. This CDR3 comprises 13 residues. V was pared by 6 bases and J by 3 bases, with 11 bases between.

In the case of this clonotype: The library was prepared for alpha chains; this beta chain is a stray read, so its frequency means little. The CDR3 spells CASSQDFSSSYNSPLHF. CDR3 nucleotides: TGCGCCAGCAGCCAAGATTTTTCCAGCTCCTATAATTCACCCCTCCACTTT. The V and J genes are TRBV4-3 and TRBJ1-6; no reliable D call. V was trimmed by 0 bases and J by 0 bases, leaving 9 bases between them. The germline V gene encodes CDR1 LGHNA and CDR2 YSLEER. This CDR3 spans 17 amino acids.

This clonotype came up once. Since it is a stray read in a library aimed at alpha chains, this beta chain has a size that is not meaningful. The chain recombines TRBV6-4 with TRBJ2-2; D is unresolved. Trimming left V 5 bases short and J 0 bases short, with 4 bases between. The V gene's germline CDR1 is MRHNA and CDR2 SNTAGT. CDR3 length: 13 residues. The CDR3 bases are TGTGCCAGCAGTCACCCGAACACCGGGGAGCTGTTTTTT. Protein sequence: CASSHPNTGELFF.